These 20 T cell receptor beta chains were sequenced from one sample in a study of PD-1 blockade in mismatch repair-deficient tumors. Method: immunoSEQ multiplex PCR; TCRdb's copy keeps in-frame clones and lacks some. The table includes fewer than 45,000 clones, more than 75% detected once. This sample comprised peripheral blood, obtained roughly 76 weeks after starting pembrolizumab. The receptors shown here come from an adult with mismatch repair-deficient cancer.

This rearrangement joins TRBV30 to TRBJ1-3; perhaps TRBD1 as D (6 bases). The CDR3 covers 15 residues. CDR1 GTSNPN and CDR2 SVGIG come from the germline V gene (reference sequence). Between the trimmed V and J ends, which lost 3 bases and 0 bases, there was a span of 12 bases. The DNA of the CDR3 is TGTGCCTGGAGGGGTAAAGGGGGCTCTGGAAACACCATATATTTT. It specifies CAWRGKGGSGNTIYF. The full variable domain, rest sourced from reference TRBV30 and TRBJ1-3, is SQTIHQWPATLVQPVGSPLSLECTVEGTSNPNLYWYRQAAGRGLQLLFYSVGIGQISSEVPQNLSASRPQDRQFILSSKKLLLSDSGFYLCAWRGKGGSGNTIYFGEGSWLTVV.

The chain employs TRBV5-3 and TRBJ2-6; TRBD1 agrees at 9 bases. TRBV5-3 has ORF status, its function being uncertain. The length of the CDR3 is 19 residues. With 5 bases clipped from V and 0 bases from J, the junction kept 12 bases outside the gene matches. The DNA of the CDR3 is TGTGCCAGAAGTCACTACCGGGACAGGGAACCCTCTGGGGCCAACGTCCTGACTTTC. Its translation: CARSHYRDREPSGANVLTF.

A note on this clone: An end of the junction differs from the germline gene, which may be a read error. This sequence joins TRBV5-8 and TRBJ2-1, with D perhaps assigned TRBD1 or TRBD2 (7 bases each). There are 15 residues in the CDR3. Germline V lookup: CDR1 SGHTS, CDR2 YDEGEE. The CDR3 is CASSRGKGARGGWIF. In DNA form, the CDR3 reads TGTGCCAGCAGCCGCGGCAAAGGGGCCAGGGGGGGTTGGATCTTC.

The rearrangement joins TRBV29-1 to TRBJ1-1, with a possible D match to TRBD1 (6 bases). In germline, CDR1 is SQVTM, CDR2 ANQGSEA. The CDR3 sequence is 13 residues long. V shed 4 bases and J shed 3 bases, with 12 bases lying between them. The CDR3: CSVATGPDTEAFF. The CDR3, as DNA: TGCAGCGTTGCCACAGGGCCGGACACTGAAGCTTTCTTT.

CDR3: CASSISGARQPQHF. In DNA form, the CDR3 reads TGTGCCAGTAGTATATCCGGCGCGCGGCAGCCCCAGCATTTT. The chain has TRBV19 and TRBJ1-5; no clear D gene. The CDR3 is 14 amino acids. With 2 bases removed from V and 7 bases from J, the gap between germline ends came to 12 bases. Germline CDR1 and CDR2: LNHDA and SQIVND (reference sequence).

The V gene is TRBV14, the J gene TRBJ2-1; D possibly corresponds to TRBD2 (6 bases). CDR1 and CDR2 from the germline V gene are SGHDN and FVKESK. Trimming removed 6 bases from V and 0 bases from J, with 12 bases in between. This CDR3 region has 15 residues. This CDR3 reads CASSPIGSSYNEQFF. CDR3 nucleotide sequence: TGTGCCAGCAGTCCAATCGGGAGCTCCTACAATGAGCAGTTCTTC.

The rearrangement uses TRBV14 and TRBJ2-7; D not certain. Germline CDR1 is SGHDN and CDR2 is FVKESK. Trimming cost V 0 bases and J 2 bases, with 8 bases left between them. CDR3 length equals 14 residues. CDR3: CASSQDYGTYEQYF. The CDR3 DNA sequence: TGTGCCAGCAGCCAAGATTACGGAACCTACGAGCAGTACTTC.

The V gene is TRBV7-8, the J gene TRBJ1-1; maybe TRBD1 (6 bases). Per the germline V gene, CDR1 is SGHVS and CDR2 is FQNEAQ. Trimming removed 1 base at V and 12 bases at J, with 15 bases between. The CDR3 has 13 residues. The CDR3 DNA reads TGTGCCAGCAGCTTAGACAGGGATCTGGCACCTTTCTTT. Protein sequence: CASSLDRDLAPFF.

The chain links TRBV7-2 to TRBJ1-2; D possibly corresponds to TRBD1 (5 bases). Germline CDR1 is SGHTA and CDR2 is FQGNSA. This CDR3 is 16 amino acids long. V lost 5 bases and J lost 0, with 16 bases in between. CDR3 bases: TGTGCCAGCAGCGGACAAACGGGGAACTCTAACTATGGCTACACCTTC. This gives the protein CASSGQTGNSNYGYTF.

CDR3 sequence reads: CASSLMKPDTQYF. The CDR3 bases are TGTGCCAGCAGCCTTATGAAGCCAGATACGCAGTATTTT. V is TRBV9 and J is TRBJ2-3; D ambiguous. The CDR3 consists of 13 residues. Germline V gene sequence: CDR1 SGDLS, CDR2 YYNGEE. Trimming left V 4 bases short and J 4 bases short, with 10 bases between.

The sample holds one count of this clone. The rearrangement uses TRBV11-1 and TRBJ1-1; perhaps TRBD1 as D (5 bases). Trimming stripped 1 base from V and 11 bases from J, with 17 bases between. The germline V gene encodes CDR1 SGHAT and CDR2 FQDESV (reference sequence). This CDR3 comprises 14 residues. The CDR3 DNA follows: TGTGCCAGCAGCTTAGGGCAGGGATGGCCCTCGGCTTTCTTT. It encodes CASSLGQGWPSAFF.

The chain couples TRBV18 to TRBJ2-7; D is possibly TRBD2 (6 bases). This CDR3 has 15 amino acids. V lost 4 bases to trimming and J lost 6 bases, with 19 bases between them. CDR1 and CDR2 (germline): KGHSH, LQKENI. The CDR3 coding sequence is TGTGCCAGCTCACGCCTCACGCCGGGGGTCCCCGAGCAGTACTTC. This translates into CASSRLTPGVPEQYF.

The V and J genes are TRBV20-1 and TRBJ2-7, with a possible D match to TRBD2 (5 bases). Germline loops: CDR1 DFQATT, CDR2 SNEGSKA (reference sequence). CDR3 size: 9 residues. CDR3 residues: CRSGDEQYF. The CDR3 DNA sequence: TGCAGGTCCGGGGACGAGCAGTACTTC.

CDR3 amino acids: CASSVVPQGQQETQYF. CDR3 in DNA: TGTGCCAGCAGCGTAGTCCCCCAGGGTCAGCAAGAGACCCAGTACTTC. The chain couples TRBV9 to TRBJ2-5, with a possible D match to TRBD1 (5 bases). Looked up from germline, CDR1 is SGDLS and CDR2 is YYNGEE. The CDR3 is made up of 16 amino acids. Trimming took 0 bases from V and 2 from J, leaving 14 bases between them.

This chain uses TRBV6-5 with TRBJ1-3; the D gene is possibly TRBD1 (5 bases). The CDR3 runs to 16 residues. The germline CDR1 and CDR2 sequences are MNHEY and SVGAGI. Deletions cut 0 bases from V and 0 bases from J, with 9 bases between. CDR3 residues: CASSYSIDSSGNTIYF. CDR3 nucleotide sequence: TGTGCCAGCAGTTACTCGATCGACAGCTCTGGAAACACCATATATTTT.

CDR3 in amino acids: CAWSVLGGTRWFF. CDR3 DNA sequence: TGTGCCTGGAGTGTACTTGGTGGCACAAGGTGGTTCTTC. The chain links TRBV30 to TRBJ2-1; D gene uncertain. Germline loops: CDR1 GTSNPN, CDR2 SVGIG (reference sequence). Trimming left V 0 bases short and J 15 bases short, with 18 bases between. The CDR3 runs 13 residues.

The genes are TRBV19 and TRBJ1-3, with D unclear. V was pared by 3 bases and J by 1 base, with 31 bases between. CDR3 size: 22 residues. CDR1 is LNHDA and CDR2 is SQIVND in the germline V gene (reference sequence). In DNA, the CDR3 is TGTGCCAGTAGTATTCTCACCTTGACAAGGAGGGCCACGACCGCATCTGGAAACACCATATATTTT. It specifies CASSILTLTRRATTASGNTIYF.

The chain combines TRBV7-2 with TRBJ2-1, with D perhaps matching TRBD2 (6 bases). Germline V lookup: CDR1 SGHTA, CDR2 FQGNSA. Trimming removed 3 bases from V and 4 bases from J, with 16 bases in between. CDR3 length: 16 amino acids. For the CDR3, the DNA is TGTGCCAGCAGCTTCCTTAGCGGAGTTCTTTACAATGAGCAGTTCTTC. Residues: CASSFLSGVLYNEQFF.

This clone has a handful of counts. The chain joins TRBV6-5 to TRBJ1-2, with TRBD1 as a possible D gene (5 bases). This CDR3 is built from 13 residues. V was shortened by 2 bases and J by 4 bases, with 8 bases between the two germline ends. CDR1 MNHEY and CDR2 SVGAGI come from the germline V gene. The CDR3 DNA reads TGTGCCAGCAGTTACGGGGGAGGCTATGGCTACACCTTC. Translating it yields CASSYGGGYGYTF.

The chain couples TRBV9 to TRBJ1-1; a weak D match, TRBD1 (5 bases). The V gene's germline CDR1 is SGDLS and CDR2 YYNGEE. This CDR3 has 13 amino acids. Trimming pared 4 bases from V and 8 bases from J, leaving 15 bases between. In DNA, the CDR3 is TGTGCCAGCAGCCCGACCGGAGGGGCGGAAGCTTTCTTT. This codes for CASSPTGGAEAFF.